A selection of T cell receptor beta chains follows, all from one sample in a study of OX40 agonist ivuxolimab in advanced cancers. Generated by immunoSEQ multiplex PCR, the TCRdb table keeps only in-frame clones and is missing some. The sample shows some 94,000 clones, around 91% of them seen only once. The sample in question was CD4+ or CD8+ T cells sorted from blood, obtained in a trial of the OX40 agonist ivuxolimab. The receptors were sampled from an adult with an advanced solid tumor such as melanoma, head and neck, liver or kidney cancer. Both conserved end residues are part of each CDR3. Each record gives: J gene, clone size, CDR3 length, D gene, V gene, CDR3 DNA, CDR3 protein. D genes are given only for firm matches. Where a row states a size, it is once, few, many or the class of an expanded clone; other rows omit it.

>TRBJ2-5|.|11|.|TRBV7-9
TGTGCCAGCACTACCCGAGGGGCCCAGTACTTC
CASTTRGAQYF
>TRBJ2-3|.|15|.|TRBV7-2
TGTGCCAGCAGCTTAGTTGGGGAGAAGCGGCAGACGCAGTATTTT
CASSLVGEKRQTQYF
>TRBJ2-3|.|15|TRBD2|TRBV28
TGTGCCAGCAGTCTAAGACTAGCGGGTGATGATACGCAGTATTTT
CASSLRLAGDDTQYF
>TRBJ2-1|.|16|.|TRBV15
TGTGCCACCAGCAGAAGCAGGGGGGTCGGCTACAATGAGCAGTTCTTC
CATSRSRGVGYNEQFF
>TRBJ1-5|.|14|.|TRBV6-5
TGTGCCAGCAGTTACCTGGGCGCTAATCAGCCCCAGCATTTT
CASSYLGANQPQHF
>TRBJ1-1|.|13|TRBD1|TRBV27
TGTGCCACTAAAGGACAGGTGAACACTGAAGCTTTCTTT
CATKGQVNTEAFF
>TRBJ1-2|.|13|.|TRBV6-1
TGTGCCAGCAGTGCTAGACAAGACTATGGCTACACCTTC
CASSARQDYGYTF
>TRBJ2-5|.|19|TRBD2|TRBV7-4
TGTGCCAGCAGCTTAGAGGTATATTGCGCGGGAGGGCCGGGAGAGACCCAGTACTTC
CASSLEVYCAGGPGETQYF
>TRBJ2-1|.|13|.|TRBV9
TGTGCCAGCAGCGTCGTTATGTTGAATGAGCAGTTCTTC
CASSVVMLNEQFF
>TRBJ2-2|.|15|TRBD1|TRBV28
TGTGCCAGCGGCCTCACAGGGGGCGGACCCGGGGAGCTGTTTTTT
CASGLTGGGPGELFF
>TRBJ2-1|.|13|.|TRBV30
TGTGCCTGGAGTGACCGTATGTTTGGTGAGCAGTTCTTC
CAWSDRMFGEQFF
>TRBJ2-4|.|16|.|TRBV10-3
TGTGCCATCAGTGAGTCGGGGGGACTAGCCAAAAACATTCAGTACTTC
CAISESGGLAKNIQYF
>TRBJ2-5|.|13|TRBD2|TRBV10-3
TGTGCCATCACCGGGGGGTTTCAAGAGACCCAGTACTTC
CAITGGFQETQYF
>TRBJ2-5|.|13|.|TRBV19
TGTGCCAGTAGTCGCAGGGACCCCGGGACCCAGTACTTC
CASSRRDPGTQYF
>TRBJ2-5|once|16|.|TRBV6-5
TGTGCCAGCAGTTACCCGGACGGTCGGGGTCGAGAGACCCAGTACTTC
CASSYPDGRGRETQYF
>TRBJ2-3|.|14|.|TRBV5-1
TGCGCCAGCAGCGAGGGGGGCGGCACGGTTACGCAGTATTTT
CASSEGGGTVTQYF
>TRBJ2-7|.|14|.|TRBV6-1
TGTGCCAGCATTCGGACACCGGGGGCCTACGAGCAGTACTTC
CASIRTPGAYEQYF
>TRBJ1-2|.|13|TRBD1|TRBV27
TGTGCCGCTCGACAGGGGGTAAACTATGGCTACACCTTC
CAARQGVNYGYTF
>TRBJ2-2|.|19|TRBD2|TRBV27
TGTGCCAGCAGTCGGACTAGCGGGAGGGCCGAGATTAACACCGGGGAGCTGTTTTTT
CASSRTSGRAEINTGELFF
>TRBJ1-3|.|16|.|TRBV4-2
TGTGCCAGCAGCCAAGATTATGGCAGCTCTGGAAACACCATATATTTT
CASSQDYGSSGNTIYF
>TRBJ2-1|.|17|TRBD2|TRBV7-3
TGTGCCAGCAGCTCCTTCGGGGGACTAGCGGTTACAGTTGAGCAGTTCTTC
CASSSFGGLAVTVEQFF
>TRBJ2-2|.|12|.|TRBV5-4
TGTGCCAGCAGCTTGGTCCTCGGGGAGCTGTTTTTT
CASSLVLGELFF
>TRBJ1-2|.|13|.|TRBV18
TGTGCCAGCTCAGCAACAGCGAACTATGGCTACACCTTC
CASSATANYGYTF
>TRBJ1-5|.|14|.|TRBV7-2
TGTGCCAGCAGCTTGCCCCCTCGGAGCCAGCCCCAGCATTTT
CASSLPPRSQPQHF
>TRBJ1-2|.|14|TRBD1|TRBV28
TGTGCCAGCAGTTCCTTCGGGACAGAGTATGGCTACACCTTC
CASSSFGTEYGYTF
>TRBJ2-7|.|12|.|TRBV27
TGTGCCAGCAGTTTTCTGCAGGGCGAGCAGTACTTC
CASSFLQGEQYF
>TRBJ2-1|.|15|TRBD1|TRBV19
TGTGCCAGTAGTATAGTGACAGGGGGATACAATGAGCAGTTCTTC
CASSIVTGGYNEQFF
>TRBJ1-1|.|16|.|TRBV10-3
TGTGCCATCAGTGGCGGGACGGCCTCTATGAACACTGAAGCTTTCTTT
CAISGGTASMNTEAFF
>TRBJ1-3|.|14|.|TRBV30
TGTGCCTGGTCATCCGGGACGGCTGGAAACACCATATATTTT
CAWSSGTAGNTIYF
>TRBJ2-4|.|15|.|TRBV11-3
TGTGCCAGCAGCTTAGATCGGGGTCCCGAAAACATTCAGTACTTC
CASSLDRGPENIQYF
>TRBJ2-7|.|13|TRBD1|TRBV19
TGTGCCAGTAGTATAGGGACAGGGAACGGGCAGTACTTC
CASSIGTGNGQYF
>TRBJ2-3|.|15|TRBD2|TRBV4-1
TGCGCCAGCAGCCTAGGGGCGGGAGGTGCAGATACGCAGTATTTT
CASSLGAGGADTQYF
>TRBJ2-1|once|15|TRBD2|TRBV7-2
TGTGCCAGCAGCCGTACTAGCGGGAGCGCCAATGAGCAGTTCTTC
CASSRTSGSANEQFF
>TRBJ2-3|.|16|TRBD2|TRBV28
TGTGCCAGCAGTTCGGGAGGGGACATTAGCACAGATACGCAGTATTTT
CASSSGGDISTDTQYF
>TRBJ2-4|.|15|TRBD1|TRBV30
TGTGCCTGGAGATTAACAGGGGCGGCCAAAAACATTCAGTACTTC
CAWRLTGAAKNIQYF
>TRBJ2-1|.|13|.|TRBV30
TGTGCCTACAGGGGGAGGGCGATAGTTGAGCAGTTCTTC
CAYRGRAIVEQFF
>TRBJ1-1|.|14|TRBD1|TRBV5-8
TGTGCCAGCAGCTTGGGACAGGGACGGACTGAAGCTTTCTTT
CASSLGQGRTEAFF
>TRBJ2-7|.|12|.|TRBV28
TGTGCCAGCATCATACAGGGTGACGAGCAGTACTTC
CASIIQGDEQYF
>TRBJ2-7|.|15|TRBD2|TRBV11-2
TGTGCCAGCAGTCCCACTAGCGGGAACATATACGAGCAGTACTTC
CASSPTSGNIYEQYF
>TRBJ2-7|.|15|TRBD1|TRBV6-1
TGTGCCAGCACCCCGGACAGGGGGCCATCCTACGAGCAGTACTTC
CASTPDRGPSYEQYF
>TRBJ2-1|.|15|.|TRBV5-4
TGTGCCAGCAGCTTCTCGCCAGGGGGGTACAATGAGCAGTTCTTC
CASSFSPGGYNEQFF
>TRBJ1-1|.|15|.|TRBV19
TGTGCCAGTAGTACCCCTGGAAGGGGGAACACTGAAGCTTTCTTT
CASSTPGRGNTEAFF
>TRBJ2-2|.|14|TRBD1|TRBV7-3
TGTGCCAGCAGCATGGACAGGGTTGCCGGGGAGCTGTTTTTT
CASSMDRVAGELFF
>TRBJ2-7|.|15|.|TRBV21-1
TGTGCCAGCAGCGGAGGAGGGGGGCGACTGAACGAGCAGTACTTC
CASSGGGGRLNEQYF
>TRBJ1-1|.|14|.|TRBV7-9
TGTGCCAGCAGCTTAGCCCGGGACTTCACTGAAGCTTTCTTT
CASSLARDFTEAFF
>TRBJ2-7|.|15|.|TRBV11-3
TGTGCCAGCAGCTTAGGCGGGCAGGGTCCCTACGAGCAGTACTTC
CASSLGGQGPYEQYF
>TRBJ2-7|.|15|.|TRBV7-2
TGTGCCAGCAGCTTTCTGGAGAGGACGTCCTACGAGCAGTACTTC
CASSFLERTSYEQYF
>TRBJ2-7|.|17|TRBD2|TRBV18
TGTGCCAGCTCACCACTTATCTCTAGCGGGAACTCCTACGAGCAGTACTTC
CASSPLISSGNSYEQYF
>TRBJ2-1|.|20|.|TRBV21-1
TGTGCCAGCAGCAAGCCAGCGGGAGGTCTTCCGGAGACGGGTAGCAATGAGCAGTTCTTC
CASSKPAGGLPETGSNEQFF
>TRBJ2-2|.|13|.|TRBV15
TGTGCCAGCCGGACAGAGAAGGGCGGGGAGCTGTTTTTT
CASRTEKGGELFF
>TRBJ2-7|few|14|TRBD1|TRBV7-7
TGTGCTAGCAGCCCAGGGACAGGGGTCGACGAGCAGTACTTC
CASSPGTGVDEQYF
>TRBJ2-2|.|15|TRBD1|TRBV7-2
TGTGCCAGCAGGCGGGACAGGGGGATCACCGGGGAGCTGTTTTTT
CASRRDRGITGELFF
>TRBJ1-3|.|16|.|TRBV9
TGTGCCAGCAGCGTAACGGTCGGGGGCCCTGGAAACACCATATATTTT
CASSVTVGGPGNTIYF
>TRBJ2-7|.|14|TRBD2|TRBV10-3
TGTGCCATCAGGGGAGCGGGAGGGTATGGCGAGCAGTACTTC
CAIRGAGGYGEQYF
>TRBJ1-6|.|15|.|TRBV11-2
TGTGCCAGCAGCTTAGACAGGGGAATTACCATGGCCCTCCACTTT
CASSLDRGITMALHF
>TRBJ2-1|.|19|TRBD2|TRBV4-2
TGTGCCAGCAGCCCCGGACTAGCGGGAGGGCCCCACCATTCCAATGAGCAGTTCTTC
CASSPGLAGGPHHSNEQFF
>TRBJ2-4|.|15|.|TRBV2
TGTGCCAGCAGTCGCCGTCCTATAGCCAAAAACATTCAGTACTTC
CASSRRPIAKNIQYF